This T cell receptor beta chain was obtained from a study of control samples from healthy donors and cancer patients. The CDR3 has 16 amino acids. The V segment lost 4 bases and the J segment 4 bases; nucleotides outside the gene matches: 6. Per germline, CDR1 KGHDR and CDR2 SFDVKD. The data were produced by immunoSEQ multiplex PCR, yet TCRdb's version contains in-frame clones alone and is incomplete. The profile shows about 22,000 clones, roughly 80% of them singletons. This sequence joins TRBV24-1 and TRBJ2-7; 13 nucleotides agree with TRBD2. Sequencing used PBMCs. This clonotype was sampled from a man in his sixties with head and neck cancer. The DNA of the CDR3 is TGTGCCACCAGTGACCCTAGGACTAGCGGGGGTTACGAGCAGTACTTC. Translation: CATSDPRTSGGYEQYF.